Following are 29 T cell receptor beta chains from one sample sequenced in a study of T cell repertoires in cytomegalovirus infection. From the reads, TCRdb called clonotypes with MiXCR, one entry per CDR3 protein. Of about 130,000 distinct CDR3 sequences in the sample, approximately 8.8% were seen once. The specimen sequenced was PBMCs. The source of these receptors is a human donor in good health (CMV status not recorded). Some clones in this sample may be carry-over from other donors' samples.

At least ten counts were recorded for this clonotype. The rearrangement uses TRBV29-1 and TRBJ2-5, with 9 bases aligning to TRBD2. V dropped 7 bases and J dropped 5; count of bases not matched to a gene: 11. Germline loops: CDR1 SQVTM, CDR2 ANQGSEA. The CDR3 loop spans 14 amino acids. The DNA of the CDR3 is TGCAGCGCTGGCCTAGCGGGGAGTTCGGAGACCCAGTACTTC. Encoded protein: CSAGLAGSSETQYF.

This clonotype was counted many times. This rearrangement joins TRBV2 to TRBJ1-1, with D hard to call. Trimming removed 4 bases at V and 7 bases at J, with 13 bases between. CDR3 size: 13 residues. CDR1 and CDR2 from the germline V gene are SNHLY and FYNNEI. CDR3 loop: CASSAGRVNEAFF. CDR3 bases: TGTGCCAGCAGTGCGGGAAGGGTTAATGAAGCTTTCTTT.

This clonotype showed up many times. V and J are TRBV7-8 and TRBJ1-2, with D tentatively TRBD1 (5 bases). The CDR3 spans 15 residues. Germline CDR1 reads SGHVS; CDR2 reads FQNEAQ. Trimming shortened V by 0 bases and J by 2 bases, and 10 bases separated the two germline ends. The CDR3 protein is CASSLALDKNYGYTF. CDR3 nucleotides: TGTGCCAGCAGCTTAGCGCTGGACAAGAACTATGGCTACACCTTC.

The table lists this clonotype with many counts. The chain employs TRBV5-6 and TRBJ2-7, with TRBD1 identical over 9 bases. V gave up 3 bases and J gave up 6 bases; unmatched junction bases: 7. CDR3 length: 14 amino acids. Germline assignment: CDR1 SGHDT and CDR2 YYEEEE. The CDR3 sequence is CASSSGTGYIEQYF. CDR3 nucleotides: TGTGCCAGCAGCTCCGGGACAGGGTATATCGAGCAGTACTTC.

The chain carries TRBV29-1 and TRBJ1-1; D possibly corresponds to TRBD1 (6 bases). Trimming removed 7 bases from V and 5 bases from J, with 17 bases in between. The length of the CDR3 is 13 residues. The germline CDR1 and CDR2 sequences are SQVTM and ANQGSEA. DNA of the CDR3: TGCAGCGGCGTTCAAAAAGGGGGTACTGAAGCTTTCTTT. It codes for CSGVQKGGTEAFF.

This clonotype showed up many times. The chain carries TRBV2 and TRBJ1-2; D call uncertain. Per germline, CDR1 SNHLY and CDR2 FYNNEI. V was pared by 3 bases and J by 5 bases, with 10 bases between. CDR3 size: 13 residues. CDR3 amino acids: CASSDRQLYGYTF. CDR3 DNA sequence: TGTGCCAGCAGTGACCGTCAGCTTTATGGCTACACCTTC.

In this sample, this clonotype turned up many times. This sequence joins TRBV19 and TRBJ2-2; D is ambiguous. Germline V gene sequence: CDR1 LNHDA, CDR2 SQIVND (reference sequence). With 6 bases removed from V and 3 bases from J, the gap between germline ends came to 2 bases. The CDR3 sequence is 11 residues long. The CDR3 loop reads CASRHTGELFF. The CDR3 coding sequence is TGTGCCAGTAGGCACACCGGGGAGCTGTTTTTT.

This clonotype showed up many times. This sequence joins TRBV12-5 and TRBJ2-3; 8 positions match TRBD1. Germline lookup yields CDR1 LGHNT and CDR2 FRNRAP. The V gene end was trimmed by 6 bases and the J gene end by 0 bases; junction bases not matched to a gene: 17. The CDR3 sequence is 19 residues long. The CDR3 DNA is TGTGCTAGTGGCTTTCCGCCAGACAGGGGAAAAGCTAGCACAGATACGCAGTATTTT. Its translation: CASGFPPDRGKASTDTQYF. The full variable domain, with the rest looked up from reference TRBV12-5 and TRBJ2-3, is DARVTQTPRHKVTEMGQEVTMRCQPILGHNTVFWYRQTMMQGLELLAYFRNRAPLDDSGMPKDRFSAEMPDATLATLKIQPSEPRDSAVYFCASGFPPDRGKASTDTQYFGPGTRLTVL.

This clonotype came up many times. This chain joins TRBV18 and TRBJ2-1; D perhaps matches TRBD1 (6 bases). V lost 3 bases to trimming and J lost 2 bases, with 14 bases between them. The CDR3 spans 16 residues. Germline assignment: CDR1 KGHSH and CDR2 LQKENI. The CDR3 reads CASSPRTEPTYNEQFF. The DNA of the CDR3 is TGTGCCAGCTCACCTCGGACAGAGCCAACCTACAATGAGCAGTTCTTC.

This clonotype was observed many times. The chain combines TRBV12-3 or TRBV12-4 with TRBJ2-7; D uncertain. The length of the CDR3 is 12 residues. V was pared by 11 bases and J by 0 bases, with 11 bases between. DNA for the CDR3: TGTGCCTCCAGTGCCAGCTCCTACGAGCAGTACTTC. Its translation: CASSASSYEQYF.

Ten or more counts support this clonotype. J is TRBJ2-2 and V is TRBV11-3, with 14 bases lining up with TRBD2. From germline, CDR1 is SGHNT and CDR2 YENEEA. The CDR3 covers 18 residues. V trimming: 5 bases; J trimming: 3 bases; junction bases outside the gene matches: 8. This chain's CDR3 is CASSPGLAGGPDTGELFF. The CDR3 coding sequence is TGTGCCAGCAGCCCCGGACTAGCGGGGGGCCCTGACACCGGGGAGCTGTTTTTT. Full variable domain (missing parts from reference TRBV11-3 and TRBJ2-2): EAGVVQSPRYKIIEKKQPVAFWCNPISGHNTLYWYLQNLGQGPELLIRYENEEAVDDSQLPKDRFSAERLKGVDSTLKIQPAELGDSAVYLCASSPGLAGGPDTGELFFGEGSRLTVL.

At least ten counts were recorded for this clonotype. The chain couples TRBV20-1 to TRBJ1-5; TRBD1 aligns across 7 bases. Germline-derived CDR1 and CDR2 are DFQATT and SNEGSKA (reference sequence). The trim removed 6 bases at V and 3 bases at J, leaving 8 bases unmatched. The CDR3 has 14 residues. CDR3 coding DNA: TGCAGTGCCACGGGACAGAATAACAATCAGCCCCAGCATTTT. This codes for CSATGQNNNQPQHF.

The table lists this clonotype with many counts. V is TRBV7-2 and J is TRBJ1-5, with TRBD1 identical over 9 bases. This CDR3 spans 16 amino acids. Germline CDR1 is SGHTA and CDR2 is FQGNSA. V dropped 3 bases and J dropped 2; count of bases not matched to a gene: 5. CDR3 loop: CASSFTGGDGNQPQHF. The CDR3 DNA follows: TGTGCCAGCAGCTTCACAGGGGGCGATGGCAATCAGCCCCAGCATTTT.

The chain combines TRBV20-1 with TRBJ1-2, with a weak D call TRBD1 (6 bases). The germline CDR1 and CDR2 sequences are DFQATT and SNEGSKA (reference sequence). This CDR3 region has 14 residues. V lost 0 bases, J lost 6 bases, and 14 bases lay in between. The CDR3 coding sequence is TGCAGTGCTAGAGACCCCTCAGGGGTAGATGGCTACACCTTC. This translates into CSARDPSGVDGYTF.

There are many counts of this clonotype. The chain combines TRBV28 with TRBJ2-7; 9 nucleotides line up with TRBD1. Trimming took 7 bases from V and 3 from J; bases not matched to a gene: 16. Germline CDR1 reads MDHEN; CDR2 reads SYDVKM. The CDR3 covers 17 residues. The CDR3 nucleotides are TGTGCCAGCATTACCCATGCCCGGGACAGGGTGATCTACGAGCAGTACTTC. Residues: CASITHARDRVIYEQYF.

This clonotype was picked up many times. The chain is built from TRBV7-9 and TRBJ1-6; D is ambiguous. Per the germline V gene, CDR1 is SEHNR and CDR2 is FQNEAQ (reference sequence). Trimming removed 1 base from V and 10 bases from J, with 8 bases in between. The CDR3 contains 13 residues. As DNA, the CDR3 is TGTGCCAGCAGCTTAGAAATCAACTCACCCCTCCACTTT. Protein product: CASSLEINSPLHF.

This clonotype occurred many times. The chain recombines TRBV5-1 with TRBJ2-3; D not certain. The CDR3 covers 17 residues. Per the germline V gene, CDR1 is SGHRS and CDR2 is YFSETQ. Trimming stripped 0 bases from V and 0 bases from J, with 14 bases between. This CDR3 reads CASSLGPTRASTDTQYF. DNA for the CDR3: TGCGCCAGCAGCTTGGGACCGACAAGAGCTAGCACAGATACGCAGTATTTT.

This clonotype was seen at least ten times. CDR3 protein: CASSSGQNTIYF. CDR3 DNA: TGTGCCAGCAGCTCGGGCCAAAACACCATATATTTT. V is TRBV7-2 and J is TRBJ1-3, with no clear D. V was clipped by 4 bases and J by 6 bases, with 7 bases between them. CDR1 SGHTA and CDR2 FQGNSA come from the germline V gene. This CDR3 is 12 amino acids long.

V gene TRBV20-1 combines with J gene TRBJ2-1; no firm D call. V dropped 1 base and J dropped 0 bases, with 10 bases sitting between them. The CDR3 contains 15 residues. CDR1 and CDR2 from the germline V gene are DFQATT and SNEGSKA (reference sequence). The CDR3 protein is CSARGKGSSYNEQFF. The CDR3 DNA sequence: TGCAGTGCTAGAGGTAAAGGCAGCTCCTACAATGAGCAGTTCTTC.

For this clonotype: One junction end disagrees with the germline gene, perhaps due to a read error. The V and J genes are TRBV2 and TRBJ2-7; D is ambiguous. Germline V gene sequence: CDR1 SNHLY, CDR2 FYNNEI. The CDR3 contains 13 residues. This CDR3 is CPSSETFGYELYF. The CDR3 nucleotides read TGTCCCAGCAGTGAAACCTTTGGCTACGAGCTGTACTTC.

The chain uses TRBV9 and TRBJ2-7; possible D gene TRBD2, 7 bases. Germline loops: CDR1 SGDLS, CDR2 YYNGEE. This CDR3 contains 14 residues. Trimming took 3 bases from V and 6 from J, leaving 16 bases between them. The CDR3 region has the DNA TGTGCCAGCAGCGGGGAGGGGACACTTGTCGAGCAGTACTTC. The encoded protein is CASSGEGTLVEQYF.

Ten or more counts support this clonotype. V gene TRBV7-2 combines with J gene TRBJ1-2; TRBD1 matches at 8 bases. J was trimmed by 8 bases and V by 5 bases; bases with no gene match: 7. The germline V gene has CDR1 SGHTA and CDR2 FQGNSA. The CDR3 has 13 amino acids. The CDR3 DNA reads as TGTGCCAGCAGCCCGGACAGGGAGTACGGCTACACCTTC. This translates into CASSPDREYGYTF.

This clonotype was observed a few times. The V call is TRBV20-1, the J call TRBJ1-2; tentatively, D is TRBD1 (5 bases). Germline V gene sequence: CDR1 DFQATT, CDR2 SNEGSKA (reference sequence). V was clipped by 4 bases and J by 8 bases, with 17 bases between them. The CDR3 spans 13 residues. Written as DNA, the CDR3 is TGCAGTGCTACTGGGACGGCAAAGGAGGGCTACACCTTC. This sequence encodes CSATGTAKEGYTF.

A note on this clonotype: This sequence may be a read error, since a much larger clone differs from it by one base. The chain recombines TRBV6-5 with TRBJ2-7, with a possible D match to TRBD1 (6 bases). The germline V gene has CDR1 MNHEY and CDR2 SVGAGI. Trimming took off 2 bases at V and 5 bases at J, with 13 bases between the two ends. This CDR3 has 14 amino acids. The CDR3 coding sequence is TGTGCCAGCAGTTACAACCCACAGGGAAACGAGCAGTACTTC. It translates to CASSYNPQGNEQYF.

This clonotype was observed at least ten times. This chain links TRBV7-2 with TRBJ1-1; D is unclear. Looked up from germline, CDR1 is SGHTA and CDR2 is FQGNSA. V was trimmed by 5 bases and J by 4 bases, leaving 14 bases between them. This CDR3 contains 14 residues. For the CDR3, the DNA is TGTGCCAGCAGCCCAGTTTGGGGTACCACTGAAGCTTTCTTT. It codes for CASSPVWGTTEAFF. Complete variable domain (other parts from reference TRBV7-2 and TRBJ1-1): GAGVSQSPSNKVTEKGKDVELRCDPISGHTALYWYRQSLGQGLEFLIYFQGNSAPDKSGLPSDRFSAERTGGSVSTLTIQRTQQEDSAVYLCASSPVWGTTEAFFGQGTRLTVV.

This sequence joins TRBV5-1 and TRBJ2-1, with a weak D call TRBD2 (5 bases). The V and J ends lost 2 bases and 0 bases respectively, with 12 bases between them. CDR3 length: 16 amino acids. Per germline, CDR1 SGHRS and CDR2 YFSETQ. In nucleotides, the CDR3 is TGCGCCAGCAGCTTAGCTCCGGGGAACTCCTACAATGAGCAGTTCTTC. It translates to CASSLAPGNSYNEQFF.

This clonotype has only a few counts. The DNA of the CDR3 is TGTGCTAGTGGTTCGGGCGTGCCGAACACTGAAGCTTTCTTT. Its protein product is CASGSGVPNTEAFF. The rearrangement links TRBV12-5 to TRBJ1-1; unclear D gene. Trimming pared 4 bases from V and 1 base from J, leaving 10 bases between. CDR1 is LGHNT and CDR2 is FRNRAP in the germline V gene. The CDR3 has 14 residues. The full variable domain, completed using reference TRBV12-5 and TRBJ1-1, is DARVTQTPRHKVTEMGQEVTMRCQPILGHNTVFWYRQTMMQGLELLAYFRNRAPLDDSGMPKDRFSAEMPDATLATLKIQPSEPRDSAVYFCASGSGVPNTEAFFGQGTRLTVV.

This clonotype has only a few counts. The CDR3 bases are TGCAGTGCTAGACGGCAGGAGAACACTGAAGCTTTCTTT. Encoded protein: CSARRQENTEAFF. The chain employs TRBV20-1 and TRBJ1-1; D gene ambiguous. V dropped 2 bases and J dropped 1 base, with 8 bases sitting between them. Germline CDR1 DFQATT, CDR2 SNEGSKA (reference sequence). The CDR3 sequence is 13 residues long.

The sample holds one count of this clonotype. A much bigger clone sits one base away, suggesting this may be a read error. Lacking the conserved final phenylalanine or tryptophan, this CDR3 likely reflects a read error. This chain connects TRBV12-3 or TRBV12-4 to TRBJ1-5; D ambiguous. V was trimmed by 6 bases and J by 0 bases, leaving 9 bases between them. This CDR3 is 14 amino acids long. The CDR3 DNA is TGTGCCAGCAGGCATGACGGTAGCAATCAGCCCCAGCATTGT. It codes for CASRHDGSNQPQHC.